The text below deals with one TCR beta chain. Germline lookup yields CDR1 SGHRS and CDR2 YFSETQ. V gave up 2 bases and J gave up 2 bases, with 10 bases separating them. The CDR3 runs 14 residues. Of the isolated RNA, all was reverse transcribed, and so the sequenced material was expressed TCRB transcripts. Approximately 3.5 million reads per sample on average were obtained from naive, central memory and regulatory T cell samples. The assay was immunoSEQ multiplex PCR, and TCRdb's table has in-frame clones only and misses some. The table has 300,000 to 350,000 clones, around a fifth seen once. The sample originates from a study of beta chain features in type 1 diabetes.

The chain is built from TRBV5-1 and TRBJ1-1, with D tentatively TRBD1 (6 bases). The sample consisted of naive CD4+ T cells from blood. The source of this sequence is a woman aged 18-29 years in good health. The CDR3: CASSFQGRNTEAFF. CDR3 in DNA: TGCGCCAGCAGCTTTCAGGGGAGAAACACTGAAGCTTTCTTT.